This TCR beta chain came from a study of blood T cell repertoires in COVID-19 (dated by TCRdb to the early 2020s). For the wider study: Samples covering the acute and convalescent phases of COVID-19 were provided by collaborators in the United States, Italy and Spain. The prospective study material was composed of cDNA or gDNA derived from T cells, B-cell-depleted T cells, or PBMCs. The dataset comprised deeply sampled blood TCRbeta repertoires from subjects exposed to, actively infected with, or recovered from COVID-19. The repertoires were made available in a free public database intended to serve as a resource for research on the immune response to SARS-CoV-2. Samples were obtained from the ongoing ImmuneRACE study (first 160 participants) and from over 1,000 subjects provided by 6 global collaborators. Nearly every sample came with metadata listing a de-identified subject ID, COVID-19 status, age in years and sex. Where HLA class I and class II types were available, the types were taken from metadata supplied by the sample provider, not from assay-based typing. The investigation overall reported the following: The quantity of clinical and demographic metadata differed by source and by participant and was supplied without curation.

Worth noting for this clone: Its antigen is not yet known. Base qualities are not provided; no much larger clone lies one nucleotide away.

In Seattle, one collaborating source enrolled patients while the infection was active and tracked those patients longitudinally over the course of disease. Collaborating institutions collected whole blood in K2EDTA tubes following their own protocols. For TCRbeta analysis, collaborators shipped samples in one of three forms: frozen whole blood, isolated PBMCs, or DNA extracted from either of those sample types. The immunoSEQ Assay, a bias-controlled multiplex PCR, was used to amplify TCRbeta CDR3 regions from genomic DNA. The source study handled its data this way. Nucleated cell counts per sample were estimated from amplification of reference gene primers within the assay. Sequence reads were collapsed and filtered to measure the absolute abundance of every unique TCRbeta CDR3 rearrangement. For each sample, productive Simpson clonality was calculated as the square root of Simpson's diversity index across productive rearrangements. TCRdb provides this immuneACCESS table in a form limited to in-frame rearrangements. Some clones are lacking; in checked studies, under half of them reflect an unresolved V gene, and why the rest are absent is not known. V and J calls and clone size are those listed in that table; D and trimming were worked out from the DNA. This sample holds around 470,000 clones; approximately 92% were observed only once. Over 0.7% of the sample is in the top ten clones.

The receptor was isolated from a young man with COVID-19, enrolled during active disease. The sample was peripheral blood.

CDR3 sequence: CAISESPGNGEQYF. The DNA sequence reads TGTGCCATCAGTGAGTCGCCGGGGAACGGAGAGCAGTACTTC. The chain was built from TRBV10-3 and TRBJ2-7; the D region possibly corresponds to TRBD2 (5 bases align). According to the germline V gene, CDR1 reads ENHRY and CDR2 reads SYGVKD. The cysteine opens and the phenylalanine closes a CDR3 of 14 amino acids. Of the read, only the CDR3 DNA is kept; its 42 bases are in frame from base 1. V was cut back by 0 bases and J by 7 bases, leaving a gap of 13 bases between them.